Listed below are T cell receptor beta chains from one sample, sequenced in a study of immune evolution from preneoplasia to lung adenocarcinoma. Generated by immunoSEQ multiplex PCR, the TCRdb table keeps only in-frame clones and is missing some. In the table there are under 5,000 clones, over 70% of which are singletons. The sample was FFPE adjacent normal lung tissue. Receptors were obtained from an older donor with lung adenocarcinoma. Both conserved end residues are part of each CDR3. Each record gives: clone size, D gene, J gene, V gene, CDR3 protein, CDR3 DNA. The D gene is left open where the match is weak. The size field is filled for only some rows; it gives once, few, many or a size class.

abundance: .
d_gene: .
j_gene: TRBJ1-3
v_gene: TRBV29-1
CDR3aa: CSVGKGSGNTIYF
CDR3nt: TGCAGCGTTGGGAAGGGTTCTGGAAACACCATATATTTT

abundance: few
d_gene: .
j_gene: TRBJ1-3
v_gene: TRBV19
CDR3aa: CASGQHSGNTIYF
CDR3nt: TGTGCCAGTGGGCAGCACTCTGGAAACACCATATATTTT

abundance: .
d_gene: .
j_gene: TRBJ1-1
v_gene: TRBV29-1
CDR3aa: CSVETPLLQGVGAFF
CDR3nt: TGCAGCGTTGAGACACCACTTCTCCAGGGAGTTGGAGCTTTCTTT

abundance: .
d_gene: TRBD2
j_gene: TRBJ2-1
v_gene: TRBV5-3
CDR3aa: CARSFREGYYNEQFF
CDR3nt: TGTGCCAGAAGCTTCCGGGAGGGCTATTACAATGAGCAGTTCTTC

abundance: .
d_gene: .
j_gene: TRBJ1-5
v_gene: TRBV6-5
CDR3aa: CASSYTGINQPQHF
CDR3nt: TGTGCCAGCAGTTACACGGGCATCAATCAGCCCCAGCATTTT

abundance: .
d_gene: TRBD2
j_gene: TRBJ2-1
v_gene: TRBV7-3
CDR3aa: CASSFLAGAYNEQFF
CDR3nt: TGTGCCAGCAGCTTCCTAGCGGGAGCCTACAATGAGCAGTTCTTC

abundance: once
d_gene: .
j_gene: TRBJ1-2
v_gene: TRBV6-1
CDR3aa: CASSEIWGTDGYTF
CDR3nt: TGTGCCAGCAGTGAAATATGGGGAACCGATGGCTACACCTTC

abundance: .
d_gene: TRBD1
j_gene: TRBJ2-7
v_gene: TRBV30
CDR3aa: CAWDQGQGGEQYF
CDR3nt: TGTGCCTGGGACCAGGGACAGGGGGGCGAGCAGTACTTC

abundance: .
d_gene: .
j_gene: TRBJ1-5
v_gene: TRBV7-2
CDR3aa: CASSLGSGVQPQHF
CDR3nt: TGTGCCAGCAGCTTGGGGTCGGGGGTCCAGCCCCAGCATTTT

abundance: few
d_gene: .
j_gene: TRBJ2-5
v_gene: TRBV5-4
CDR3aa: CASSLEQGQETQYF
CDR3nt: TGTGCCAGCAGCTTGGAGCAGGGCCAAGAGACCCAGTACTTC

abundance: .
d_gene: .
j_gene: TRBJ2-1
v_gene: TRBV5-1
CDR3aa: CASGPYRGLNEQFF
CDR3nt: TGCGCCAGCGGCCCCTATAGGGGGTTAAATGAGCAGTTCTTC

abundance: .
d_gene: .
j_gene: TRBJ2-7
v_gene: TRBV5-4
CDR3aa: CASSLTGVGREQYF
CDR3nt: TGTGCCAGCAGCTTGACGGGGGTGGGACGCGAGCAGTACTTC

abundance: .
d_gene: .
j_gene: TRBJ1-1
v_gene: TRBV9
CDR3aa: CASSVDGSDYTEAFF
CDR3nt: TGTGCCAGCAGCGTAGACGGCAGCGACTACACTGAAGCTTTCTTT

abundance: .
d_gene: TRBD1
j_gene: TRBJ2-2
v_gene: TRBV10-1
CDR3aa: CASSEAGTGYTGELFF
CDR3nt: TGCGCCAGCAGCGAAGCCGGGACAGGGTACACCGGGGAGCTGTTTTTT

abundance: .
d_gene: .
j_gene: TRBJ1-1
v_gene: TRBV6-1
CDR3aa: CASRQFTEAFF
CDR3nt: TGTGCCAGCAGACAGTTCACTGAAGCTTTCTTT

abundance: .
d_gene: .
j_gene: TRBJ1-2
v_gene: TRBV5-6
CDR3aa: CASSIGGFNYGYTF
CDR3nt: TGTGCCAGCTCGATTGGGGGTTTTAACTATGGCTACACCTTC

abundance: few
d_gene: TRBD1
j_gene: TRBJ1-5
v_gene: TRBV18
CDR3aa: CASSPDRGGNQPQHF
CDR3nt: TGTGCCAGCTCCCCCGACAGGGGGGGCAATCAGCCCCAGCATTTT

abundance: .
d_gene: TRBD1
j_gene: TRBJ1-2
v_gene: TRBV19
CDR3aa: CASSLTGGVYGYTF
CDR3nt: TGTGCCAGTAGCTTAACAGGGGGCGTTTATGGCTACACCTTC

abundance: .
d_gene: .
j_gene: TRBJ2-2
v_gene: TRBV11-2
CDR3aa: CASSFGESGELFF
CDR3nt: TGTGCCAGCAGCTTCGGCGAATCCGGGGAGCTGTTTTTT

abundance: .
d_gene: .
j_gene: TRBJ1-5
v_gene: TRBV7-2
CDR3aa: CASSLGRNQPQHF
CDR3nt: TGTGCCAGCAGCTTAGGTCGGAATCAGCCCCAGCATTTT

abundance: .
d_gene: TRBD1
j_gene: TRBJ2-5
v_gene: TRBV30
CDR3aa: CALGQGRGETQYF
CDR3nt: TGTGCCTTGGGACAGGGTAGGGGAGAGACCCAGTACTTC

abundance: .
d_gene: TRBD1
j_gene: TRBJ2-1
v_gene: TRBV6-6
CDR3aa: CASIQGQGFSYNEQFF
CDR3nt: TGTGCCAGCATCCAAGGACAGGGGTTCTCCTACAATGAGCAGTTCTTC

abundance: .
d_gene: TRBD1
j_gene: TRBJ1-5
v_gene: TRBV18
CDR3aa: CASSPGQGNQPQHF
CDR3nt: TGTGCCAGCTCACCGGGACAGGGGAATCAGCCCCAGCATTTT

abundance: .
d_gene: .
j_gene: TRBJ1-2
v_gene: TRBV7-9
CDR3aa: CASSLGRSRGGGYTF
CDR3nt: TGTGCCAGCAGCTTAGGTCGGTCTAGAGGCGGGGGCTACACCTTC